The 30 T cell receptor beta chains reported below all come from one sample, sequenced in a study of shared clonotypes between healthy human individuals. The method was immunoSEQ multiplex PCR; TCRdb's version includes in-frame clones alone and lacks a portion of them. The table lists a few million clones, roughly nine tenths of them singletons. The source material was naive CD4+ T cells sorted from blood. Subset given: CD45RA+ positively selected. The receptors come from a man younger than 35 in good health.

CDR3 loop: CASSLDLADTQYF. The CDR3 nucleotides read TGTGCCAGCAGCTTAGATCTAGCAGATACGCAGTATTTT. The chain carries TRBV11-2 and TRBJ2-3; no definite D call. The CDR3 is 13 residues long. Germline lookup yields CDR1 SGHAT and CDR2 FQNNGV. Deletions cut 0 bases from V and 4 bases from J, with 5 bases between.

The chain couples TRBV11-2 to TRBJ2-1; 9 bases line up with TRBD2. Germline loops: CDR1 SGHAT, CDR2 FQNNGV. The length of the CDR3 is 17 residues. Trimming at V came to 5 bases and at J to 3 bases, leaving 11 bases not matched to a gene. CDR3 sequence: CASSPRSSGTVYNEQFF. The DNA for the CDR3 is TGTGCCAGCAGCCCACGGTCTAGCGGGACCGTCTACAATGAGCAGTTCTTC.

For this clone: The sample contains more than one DNA sequence encoding this CDR3. The V and J genes are TRBV11-3 and TRBJ2-3; weak D call: TRBD2 (6 bases). CDR1 and CDR2 from the germline V gene are SGHNT and YENEEA. The V end was cut by 5 bases, the J end by 1 base, with 10 bases between. This CDR3 comprises 14 residues. CDR3 sequence (DNA): TGTGCCAGCAGCCTCGGCGGGGGCACAGATACGCAGTATTTT. This translates into CASSLGGGTDTQYF.

The CDR3, as DNA: TGTGCCAGCAGTCGGGGGGGAGCTAATCTCTATGGCTACACCTTC. This translates into CASSRGGANLYGYTF. The chain carries TRBV6-5 and TRBJ1-2, with D tentatively TRBD1 (5 bases). This CDR3 is built from 15 residues. CDR1 and CDR2 (germline): MNHEY, SVGAGI. The ends were cut back, 5 bases at V and 4 bases at J, with 17 bases in the middle.

The chain is built from TRBV10-3 and TRBJ2-5; D possibly corresponds to TRBD1 (6 bases). Near its end, the DNA agrees better with TRBJ2-7, so the J call may be wrong. CDR1 and CDR2 from the germline V gene are ENHRY and SYGVKD. The CDR3 sequence is 15 residues long. The CDR3 DNA follows: TGTGCCATCAGTGGCCAGGGGAAAAGCTCCTACGAGCAGTACTTC. Protein sequence: CAISGQGKSSYEQYF.

V usage is TRBV5-4 and J usage is TRBJ2-6; the D is unclear. CDR1 is SGHNT and CDR2 is YYREEE in the germline V gene (reference sequence). CDR3 length: 14 residues. The ends were cut back, 7 bases at V and 1 base at J, with 9 bases in the middle. The chain's CDR3 is CASQLGSGANVLTF. In DNA form, the CDR3 reads TGTGCCAGCCAGCTTGGATCTGGGGCCAACGTCCTGACTTTC.

This rearrangement joins TRBV12-5 to TRBJ1-1, with TRBD1 identical over 8 bases. CDR3 length equals 14 residues. Germline V lookup: CDR1 LGHNT, CDR2 FRNRAP. With V trimmed by 7 bases and J by 5 bases, 9 bases remained unmatched. The CDR3 here is CASAQQGARTEAFF. The CDR3 nucleotides read TGTGCTAGTGCCCAGCAGGGGGCGAGAACTGAAGCTTTCTTT.

The gene calls are TRBV19 and TRBJ1-5; a weak D match, TRBD1 (6 bases). The length of the CDR3 is 15 residues. V lost 7 bases, J lost 6 bases, and 19 bases lay in between. CDR1 is LNHDA, CDR2 SQIVND, per germline (reference sequence). The CDR3 DNA reads TGTGCCAGTACAATGCCCGGGGGCGGAGGTCAGCCCCAGCATTTT. Translating gives CASTMPGGGGQPQHF. Together with reference TRBV19 and TRBJ1-5, the CDR3 gives the full variable domain: DGGITQSPKYLFRKEGQNVTLSCEQNLNHDAMYWYRQDPGQGLRLIYYSQIVNDFQKGDIAEGYSVSREKKESFPLTVTSAQKNPTAFYLCASTMPGGGGQPQHFGDGTRLSIL.

The rearrangement uses TRBV7-8 and TRBJ1-5; D ambiguous. Trimming removed 2 bases at V and 4 bases at J, with 3 bases between. The length of the CDR3 is 12 residues. The germline V gene encodes CDR1 SGHVS and CDR2 FQNEAQ. The CDR3 loop is CASSLPNQPQHF. CDR3 DNA sequence: TGTGCCAGCAGCTTACCTAATCAGCCCCAGCATTTT.

The V call is TRBV7-2, the J call TRBJ2-2; D tentatively fits TRBD1 or TRBD2 (5 bases each). Germline V gives CDR1 SGHTA, CDR2 FQGNSA. Trimming removed 7 bases from V and 6 bases from J, with 15 bases in between. This CDR3 region has 14 residues. The CDR3 sequence: CASILGERAGELFF. The CDR3 DNA sequence: TGTGCCAGCATCCTGGGGGAGAGGGCCGGGGAGCTGTTTTTT.

The V and J genes are TRBV5-4 and TRBJ2-5, with a tentative D call TRBD2 (6 bases). Germline lookup yields CDR1 SGHNT and CDR2 YYREEE (reference sequence). The ends were cut back, 3 bases at V and 2 bases at J, with 11 bases in the middle. The CDR3 loop spans 14 amino acids. CDR3 sequence: CASSSAGRQETQYF. CDR3 bases: TGTGCCAGCAGCTCGGCGGGACGACAAGAGACCCAGTACTTC.

J is TRBJ2-7 and V is TRBV10-3, with a possible D match to TRBD1 (6 bases). CDR1 is ENHRY and CDR2 is SYGVKD in the germline V gene. Trimming shortened V by 6 bases and J by 5 bases, and 14 bases separated the two germline ends. The CDR3 spans 13 residues. The chain's CDR3 is CAIRAGVKDEQYF. The DNA for the CDR3 is TGTGCCATCAGGGCAGGGGTAAAGGACGAGCAGTACTTC.

The rearrangement joins TRBV7-2 to TRBJ2-5, with TRBD1 matching 7 bases. V was pared by 5 bases and J by 5 bases, with 11 bases of the junction left unmatched. The V gene's germline CDR1 is SGHTA and CDR2 FQGNSA. The length of the CDR3 is 15 residues. The CDR3 DNA reads as TGTGCCAGCAGCCCCCGACAGGGTAAGGACGAGACCCAGTACTTC. Protein product: CASSPRQGKDETQYF.

The CDR3 nucleotides are TGTGCCAGTAGTAAACGACTAGCGGGAAGCACAGATACGCAGTATTTT. Encoded protein: CASSKRLAGSTDTQYF. V and J are TRBV19 and TRBJ2-3, with 11 bases that match TRBD2. Germline V lookup: CDR1 LNHDA, CDR2 SQIVND (reference sequence). The trim removed 4 bases at V and 0 bases at J, leaving 3 bases unmatched. This CDR3 has 16 residues. Using reference TRBV19 and TRBJ2-3 for the parts outside the CDR3, the full variable domain is DGGITQSPKYLFRKEGQNVTLSCEQNLNHDAMYWYRQDPGQGLRLIYYSQIVNDFQKGDIAEGYSVSREKKESFPLTVTSAQKNPTAFYLCASSKRLAGSTDTQYFGPGTRLTVL.

The V gene is TRBV6-6, the J gene TRBJ2-5; 7 bases align to TRBD2. Germline CDR1 and CDR2: MNHNY and SVGAGI (reference sequence). The CDR3 totals 16 residues. The V gene end was trimmed by 2 bases and the J gene end by 1 base; junction bases not matched to a gene: 7. Here the CDR3 reads CASSYGWTRSQETQYF. As DNA, the CDR3 is TGTGCCAGCAGTTACGGCTGGACTAGGTCCCAAGAGACCCAGTACTTC.

V usage is TRBV15 and J usage is TRBJ1-3; D remains ambiguous. The CDR3 spans 14 residues. Per the germline V gene, CDR1 is LNHNV and CDR2 is YYDKDF (reference sequence). The V end lost 3 bases, the J end lost 0 bases, and 6 bases lay between the germline ends. CDR3 nucleotides: TGTGCCACCAGCAGGGTGGGCTCTGGAAACACCATATATTTT. It encodes CATSRVGSGNTIYF.

The chain couples TRBV27 to TRBJ2-1; 11 bases match TRBD1. Germline V gene data show CDR1 as MNHEY and CDR2 as SMNVEV (reference sequence). J was trimmed by 7 bases and V by 3 bases; bases with no gene match: 8. The CDR3 runs 16 residues. The CDR3 loop reads CASSFSWTGGKNEQFF. The CDR3 region has the DNA TGTGCCAGCAGTTTTTCTTGGACAGGGGGCAAAAATGAGCAGTTCTTC.

The V and J genes are TRBV28 and TRBJ1-1; D unresolved. CDR1 and CDR2 (germline): MDHEN, SYDVKM. This CDR3 has 13 amino acids. Trimming took 1 base from V and 7 from J, leaving 10 bases between them. This CDR3 is CASSLSHPVEAFF. The CDR3 DNA is TGTGCCAGCAGTTTATCCCACCCCGTTGAAGCTTTCTTT.

The rearrangement joins TRBV11-1 to TRBJ1-6; possibly TRBD1 for D (6 bases). This CDR3 is 15 amino acids long. In germline, CDR1 is SGHAT, CDR2 FQDESV (reference sequence). V lost 2 bases and J lost 4, with 9 bases in between. CDR3 residues: CASSLYGQYNSPLHF. The DNA for the CDR3 is TGTGCCAGCAGCTTATACGGACAGTATAATTCACCCCTCCACTTT. The whole variable domain, filled in from reference TRBV11-1 and TRBJ1-6, reads EAEVAQSPRYKITEKSQAVAFWCDPISGHATLYWYRQILGQGPELLVQFQDESVVDDSQLPKDRFSAERLKGVDSTLKIQPAELGDSAMYLCASSLYGQYNSPLHFGNGTRLTVT.

J is TRBJ1-5 and V is TRBV19; weak D call: TRBD1 (6 bases). There are 15 residues in the CDR3. From germline, CDR1 is LNHDA and CDR2 SQIVND (reference sequence). V gave up 4 bases and J gave up 4 bases, with 14 bases separating them. The DNA for the CDR3 is TGTGCCAGTAGTACCACAGGGTGGGGTAATCAGCCCCAGCATTTT. Protein: CASSTTGWGNQPQHF.

V and J are TRBV28 and TRBJ2-1; the D is unclear. CDR3 length: 14 residues. V was cut by 6 bases and J by 2 bases, with 11 bases left in between. In germline, CDR1 is MDHEN, CDR2 SYDVKM. The CDR3 DNA is TGTGCCAGCAGGGATGACATTACCTACAATGAGCAGTTCTTC. Its protein product is CASRDDITYNEQFF.

This chain connects TRBV5-4 to TRBJ2-7; D gene uncertain. Germline V gene lookup returns CDR1 SGHNT and CDR2 YYREEE (reference sequence). The CDR3 length is 14 residues. V lost 0 bases and J 2 bases, leaving 9 bases between the germline ends. In nucleotides, the CDR3 is TGTGCCAGCAGCTTGGATGGGGAACCCTACGAGCAGTACTTC. Its translation: CASSLDGEPYEQYF.

The V call is TRBV10-2, the J call TRBJ2-1; a weak D match, TRBD2 (6 bases). Trimming pared 0 bases from V and 0 bases from J, leaving 9 bases between. The CDR3 spans 16 residues. Germline values: CDR1 WSHSY, CDR2 SAAADI. The CDR3 loop is CASSESAGPSYNEQFF. Here the CDR3 DNA reads TGCGCCAGCAGTGAGTCCGCGGGGCCCTCCTACAATGAGCAGTTCTTC.

DNA of the CDR3: TGTGCCAGTAGTCCCGACAGGGGGTACCAAGAGACCCAGTACTTC. It codes for CASSPDRGYQETQYF. V gene TRBV19 combines with J gene TRBJ2-5, with 9 bases matching TRBD1. The CDR3 covers 15 residues. Germline trimming cut 5 bases from V and 0 bases from J; bases unmatched to any gene: 4. Germline CDR1 reads LNHDA; CDR2 reads SQIVND (reference sequence).

J is TRBJ1-1 and V is TRBV5-1; 7 bases agree with TRBD1. Germline lookup yields CDR1 SGHRS and CDR2 YFSETQ. The J segment lost 0 bases and the V segment lost 4 bases, leaving 12 bases of the junction unmatched. The CDR3 is 17 amino acids. The CDR3 DNA reads TGCGCCAGCAGCCCCGACCTTTTGGGACAGCTGAACACTGAAGCTTTCTTT. It specifies CASSPDLLGQLNTEAFF.

CDR3 protein: CAWRTGYRDYGYTF. The CDR3 DNA reads as TGTGCCTGGAGAACGGGATACAGGGACTATGGCTACACCTTC. The rearrangement uses TRBV30 and TRBJ1-2; D is possibly TRBD1 (6 bases). From germline, CDR1 is GTSNPN and CDR2 SVGIG (reference sequence). V lost 3 bases and J 3 bases, leaving 14 bases between the germline ends. This CDR3 region has 14 residues.

The chain uses TRBV7-2 and TRBJ2-5, with 7 positions matching TRBD2. The CDR3 sequence is 15 residues long. In germline, CDR1 is SGHTA, CDR2 FQGNSA. After removal of 3 bases from V and 4 bases from J, the junction contained 8 bases not matched to a gene. The chain's CDR3 is CASSFPGLVSETQYF. As DNA, the CDR3 is TGTGCCAGCAGCTTCCCCGGACTAGTTTCAGAGACCCAGTACTTC. The full variable domain, rest sourced from reference TRBV7-2 and TRBJ2-5, is GAGVSQSPSNKVTEKGKDVELRCDPISGHTALYWYRQSLGQGLEFLIYFQGNSAPDKSGLPSDRFSAERTGGSVSTLTIQRTQQEDSAVYLCASSFPGLVSETQYFGPGTRLLVL.

The genes are TRBV9 and TRBJ2-7; D gene ambiguous. Germline-derived CDR1 and CDR2 are SGDLS and YYNGEE. The CDR3 spans 15 residues. The V end lost 0 bases, the J end lost 1 base, and 11 bases lay between the germline ends. The DNA of the CDR3 is TGTGCCAGCAGCGTAGATTCGGCGAAATCCTACGAGCAGTACTTC. Translating it yields CASSVDSAKSYEQYF.

For the CDR3, the DNA is TGTGCCAGCAGCTTACCTGGAGGAGGTAATGAGCAGTTCTTC. Protein product: CASSLPGGGNEQFF. The V and J genes are TRBV7-6 and TRBJ2-1; D perhaps matches TRBD2 (5 bases). Germline V gives CDR1 SGHVS, CDR2 FNYEAQ. The CDR3 has 14 residues. The V and J ends lost 2 bases and 7 bases respectively, with 12 bases between them.

This chain uses TRBV5-1 with TRBJ2-7, with no clear D. V gave up 3 bases and J gave up 4 bases, with 11 bases separating them. CDR3 length: 13 amino acids. Germline-derived CDR1 and CDR2 are SGHRS and YFSETQ. The CDR3 DNA follows: TGCGCCAGCAGCTCCTCCCAGCTATACGAGCAGTACTTC. Translation: CASSSSQLYEQYF.